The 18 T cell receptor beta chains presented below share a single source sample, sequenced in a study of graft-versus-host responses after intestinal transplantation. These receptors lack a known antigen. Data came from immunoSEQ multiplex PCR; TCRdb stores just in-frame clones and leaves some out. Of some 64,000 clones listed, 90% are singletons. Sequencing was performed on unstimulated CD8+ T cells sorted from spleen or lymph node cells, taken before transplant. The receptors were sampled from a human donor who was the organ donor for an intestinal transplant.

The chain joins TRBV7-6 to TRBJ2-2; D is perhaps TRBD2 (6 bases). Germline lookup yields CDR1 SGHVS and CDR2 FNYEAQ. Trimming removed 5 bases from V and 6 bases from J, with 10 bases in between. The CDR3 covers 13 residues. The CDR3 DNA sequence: TGTGCCAGCAGCCTGAGCGGGTCCGGGGAGCTGTTTTTT. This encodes CASSLSGSGELFF.

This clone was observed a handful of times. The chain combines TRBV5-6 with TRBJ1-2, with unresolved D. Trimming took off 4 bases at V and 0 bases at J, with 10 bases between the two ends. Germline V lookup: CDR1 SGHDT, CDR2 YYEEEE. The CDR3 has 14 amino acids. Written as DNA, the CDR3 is TGTGCCAGCAGCCGCCCACATGCTAACTATGGCTACACCTTC. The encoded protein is CASSRPHANYGYTF.

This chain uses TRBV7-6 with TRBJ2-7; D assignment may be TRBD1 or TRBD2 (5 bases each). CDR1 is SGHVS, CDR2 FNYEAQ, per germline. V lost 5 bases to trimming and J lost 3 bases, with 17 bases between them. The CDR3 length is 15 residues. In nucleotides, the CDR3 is TGTGCCAGCAGCATAGGGACGGGGTTGGTCTACGAGCAGTACTTC. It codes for CASSIGTGLVYEQYF.

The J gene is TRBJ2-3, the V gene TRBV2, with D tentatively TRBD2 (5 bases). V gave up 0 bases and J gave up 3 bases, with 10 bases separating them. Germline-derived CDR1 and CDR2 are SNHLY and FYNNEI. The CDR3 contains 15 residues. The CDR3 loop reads CASSEALGGTDTQYF. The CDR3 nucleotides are TGTGCCAGCAGTGAAGCGCTAGGCGGGACAGATACGCAGTATTTT.

CDR3 region: CASRPGQDAYEQYF. The CDR3 bases are TGTGCCAGCAGGCCGGGACAGGACGCCTACGAGCAGTACTTC. The chain links TRBV28 to TRBJ2-7; 8 nucleotides match TRBD1. The germline V gene has CDR1 MDHEN and CDR2 SYDVKM. Trimming removed 6 bases from V and 2 bases from J; junction bases left unmatched: 6. CDR3 size: 14 residues.

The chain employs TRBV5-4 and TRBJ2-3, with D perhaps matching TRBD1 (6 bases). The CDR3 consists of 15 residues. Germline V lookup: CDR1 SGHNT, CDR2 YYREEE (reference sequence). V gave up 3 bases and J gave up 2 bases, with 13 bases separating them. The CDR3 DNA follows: TGTGCCAGCAGCTCATACAGGGTCTCCACAGATACGCAGTATTTT. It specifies CASSSYRVSTDTQYF.

The CDR3 loop is CSVRQGAGELFF. CDR3 nucleotide sequence: TGCAGCGTCAGACAGGGGGCCGGGGAGCTGTTTTTT. The chain joins TRBV29-1 to TRBJ2-2; 9 positions agree with TRBD1. The J segment lost 6 bases and the V segment lost 6 bases, leaving 2 bases of the junction unmatched. Looked up from germline, CDR1 is SQVTM and CDR2 is ANQGSEA. This CDR3 is 12 amino acids long.

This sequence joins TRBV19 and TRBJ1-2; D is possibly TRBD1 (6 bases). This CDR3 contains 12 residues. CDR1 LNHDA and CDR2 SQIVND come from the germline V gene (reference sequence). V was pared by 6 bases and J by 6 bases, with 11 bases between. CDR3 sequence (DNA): TGTGCCAGTAGCGGACAGTTAAATGGCTACACCTTC. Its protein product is CASSGQLNGYTF.

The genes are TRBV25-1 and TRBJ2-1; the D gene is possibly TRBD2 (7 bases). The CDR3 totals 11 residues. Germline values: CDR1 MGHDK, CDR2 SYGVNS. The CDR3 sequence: CAGGGSNEQFF. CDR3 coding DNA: TGTGCAGGGGGGGGGAGTAATGAGCAGTTCTTC.

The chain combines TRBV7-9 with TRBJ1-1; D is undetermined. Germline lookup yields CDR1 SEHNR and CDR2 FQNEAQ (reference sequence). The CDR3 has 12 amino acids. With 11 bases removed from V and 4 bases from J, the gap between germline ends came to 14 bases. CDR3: CASREWITEAFF. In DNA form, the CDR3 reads TGTGCCTCAAGGGAGTGGATCACTGAAGCTTTCTTT.

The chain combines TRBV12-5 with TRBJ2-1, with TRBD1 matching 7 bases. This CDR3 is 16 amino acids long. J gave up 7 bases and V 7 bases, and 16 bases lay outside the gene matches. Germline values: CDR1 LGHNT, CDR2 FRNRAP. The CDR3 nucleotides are TGTGCTAGTGCCCCATCGACAGGGAACCCTTGGAATGAGCAGTTCTTC. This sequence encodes CASAPSTGNPWNEQFF.

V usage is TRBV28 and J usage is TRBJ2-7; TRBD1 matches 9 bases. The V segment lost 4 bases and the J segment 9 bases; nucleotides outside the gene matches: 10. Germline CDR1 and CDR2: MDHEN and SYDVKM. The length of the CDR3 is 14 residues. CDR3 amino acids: CASSSDRGSDGQYF. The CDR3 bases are TGTGCCAGCAGTTCGGACAGGGGTTCCGATGGGCAGTACTTC.

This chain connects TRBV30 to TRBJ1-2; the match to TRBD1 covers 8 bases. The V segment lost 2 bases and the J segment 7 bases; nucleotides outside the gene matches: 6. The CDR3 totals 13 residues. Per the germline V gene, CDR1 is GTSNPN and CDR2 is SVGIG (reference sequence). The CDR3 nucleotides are TGTGCCTGGAGTTGGACGACAGGGGCTGGCTACACCTTC. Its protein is CAWSWTTGAGYTF.

In DNA form, the CDR3 reads TGTGCCAGCAGTTTAGGGCAAGCGGATATGAACTACGAGCAGTACTTC. Amino acid sequence: CASSLGQADMNYEQYF. The V and J genes are TRBV28 and TRBJ2-7; tentatively, D is TRBD2 (5 bases). V was cut by 2 bases and J by 3 bases, with 17 bases left in between. CDR3 size: 16 residues. Germline lookup yields CDR1 MDHEN and CDR2 SYDVKM.

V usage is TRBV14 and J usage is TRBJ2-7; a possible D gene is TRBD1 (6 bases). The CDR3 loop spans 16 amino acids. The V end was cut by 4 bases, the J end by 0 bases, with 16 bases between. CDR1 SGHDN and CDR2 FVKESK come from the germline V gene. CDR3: CASSPLGAENSYEQYF. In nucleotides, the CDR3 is TGTGCCAGCAGCCCCTTGGGGGCGGAAAACTCCTACGAGCAGTACTTC.

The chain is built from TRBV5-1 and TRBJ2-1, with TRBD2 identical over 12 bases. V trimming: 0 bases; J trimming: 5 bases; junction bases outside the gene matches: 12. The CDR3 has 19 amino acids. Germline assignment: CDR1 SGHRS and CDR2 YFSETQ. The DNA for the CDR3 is TGCGCCAGCAGCTTGGGTTGGCTAGCGGGAGGGCCGCGGAACAATGAGCAGTTCTTC. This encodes CASSLGWLAGGPRNNEQFF.

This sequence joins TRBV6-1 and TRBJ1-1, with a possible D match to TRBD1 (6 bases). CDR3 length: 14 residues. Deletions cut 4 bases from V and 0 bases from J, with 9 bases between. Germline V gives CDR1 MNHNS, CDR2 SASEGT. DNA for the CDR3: TGTGCCAGCAGTGTACAGGGATTGAACACTGAAGCTTTCTTT. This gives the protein CASSVQGLNTEAFF.

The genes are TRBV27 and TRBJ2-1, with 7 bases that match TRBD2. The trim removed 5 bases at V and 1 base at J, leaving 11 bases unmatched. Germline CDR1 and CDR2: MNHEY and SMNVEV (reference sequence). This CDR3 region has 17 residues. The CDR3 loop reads CASSPLRGGGSYNEQFF. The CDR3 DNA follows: TGTGCCAGCAGTCCCCTGCGGGGCGGGGGTTCCTACAATGAGCAGTTCTTC.